The 2 T cell receptor beta chains in this list originate from one sample, sequenced in a study of T cell responses to AZD1222 COVID-19 vaccine (dated by TCRdb to the early 2020s). The time point tag for this specimen amounts to: about 28 days (+/-7) after the second vaccine dose. Library preparation used the immunoSEQ multiplex PCR assay. Imported from immuneACCESS, the table was reduced by TCRdb to in-frame sequences with V and J called. These copies leave out some clones; in studies compared against another copy, an unresolved V gene accounts for under half, and the cause of the remainder is not known. Across this sample there are roughly 120,000 clones, with approximately 90% seen only once. The ten largest clones represent approximately 6.4% of the sample. Material: peripheral blood, obtained 28 days after the second AZD1222 dose. The receptors stem from an adult who received the AZD1222 COVID-19 vaccine.

This clone was recorded once. The chain links TRBV18 to TRBJ1-1, with 8 bases aligning to TRBD1. Germline V gene data show CDR1 as KGHSH and CDR2 as LQKENI. V lost 2 bases and J lost 2; bases outside the gene matches: 4. This CDR3 comprises 15 residues. The CDR3 sequence: CASSPAGTGNTEAFF. The CDR3 nucleotides read TGTGCCAGCTCACCAGCCGGGACAGGAAACACTGAAGCTTTCTTT. Full variable domain (outside the CDR3, taken from reference TRBV18 and TRBJ1-1): NAGVMQNPRHLVRRRGQEARLRCSPMKGHSHVYWYRQLPEEGLKFMVYLQKENIIDESGMPKERFSAEFPKEGPSILRIQQVVRGDSAAYFCASSPAGTGNTEAFFGQGTRLTVV.

The chain uses TRBV2 and TRBJ1-2; D ambiguous. Germline V gene lookup returns CDR1 SNHLY and CDR2 FYNNEI. V dropped 8 bases and J dropped 0 bases, with 4 bases sitting between them. The CDR3 spans 11 residues. This CDR3 is CASQANYGYTF. The DNA for the CDR3 is TGTGCCAGCCAAGCTAACTATGGCTACACCTTC.